These 12 T cell receptor beta chains originate from one sample sequenced in a study of Ad26.COV2.S vaccination and SARS-CoV-2 variants. The assay was immunoSEQ multiplex PCR, and TCRdb's table has in-frame clones only and misses some. The data hold about 87,000 clones, with about four fifths observed a single time. The sequences come from peripheral blood, collected after recovery from COVID-19. These receptor sequences come from a human donor who had recovered from COVID-19.

The chain joins TRBV6-5 to TRBJ2-3; the D is unclear. The CDR3 covers 14 residues. Germline V lookup: CDR1 MNHEY, CDR2 SVGAGI. V was pared by 0 bases and J by 1 base, with 5 bases between. The CDR3 nucleotides are TGTGCCAGCAGTTACTCGATAGGCACAGATACGCAGTATTTT. It encodes CASSYSIGTDTQYF.

The rearrangement uses TRBV29-1 and TRBJ2-1, with 9 positions matching TRBD2. Germline CDR1 and CDR2: SQVTM and ANQGSEA. V dropped 1 base and J dropped 4; count of bases not matched to a gene: 11. The CDR3 sequence is 17 residues long. CDR3 nucleotide sequence: TGCAGCGTTGAAGGATGGCTAGGCGGGAGGGAGTACAATGAGCAGTTCTTC. This encodes CSVEGWLGGREYNEQFF.

The chain couples TRBV3-1 (or the pseudogene TRBV3-2) to TRBJ2-7; maybe TRBD2 (5 bases). In germline, CDR1 is LGHDT, CDR2 YNNKEL (reference sequence). The CDR3 runs 14 residues. V lost 0 bases to trimming and J lost 5 bases, with 11 bases between them. The CDR3 here is CASSQDYPGDEQYF. CDR3 coding DNA: TGTGCCAGCAGCCAAGATTACCCCGGGGACGAGCAGTACTTC.

For this clone: One end of the junction fails to match germline, which may point to a read error. This chain uses TRBV7-6 with TRBJ2-5; 8 bases are shared with TRBD1. Germline V lookup: CDR1 SGHVS, CDR2 FNYEAQ. This CDR3 is built from 14 residues. DNA of the CDR3: TGTGCCAGCAGCAGAACGGGACAGGTCGTGGCAGGGGACTTC. It is translated as CASSRTGQVVAGDF.

V is TRBV7-9 and J is TRBJ1-1, with D perhaps matching TRBD1 (6 bases). From germline, CDR1 is SEHNR and CDR2 FQNEAQ (reference sequence). V dropped 8 bases and J dropped 7 bases, with 11 bases sitting between them. The CDR3 extends over 11 amino acids. Here the CDR3 reads CASRGLDEAFF. The CDR3 bases are TGTGCCAGCCGGGGGCTTGATGAAGCTTTCTTT. Based on the CDR3 plus reference TRBV7-9 and TRBJ1-1, the full variable domain is DTGVSQNPRHKITKRGQNVTFRCDPISEHNRLYWYRQTLGQGPEFLTYFQNEAQLEKSRLLSDRFSAERPKGSFSTLEIQRTEQGDSAMYLCASRGLDEAFFGQGTRLTVV.

This chain links TRBV12-2 with TRBJ2-1; TRBD2 is the table's D call and was not checked against the DNA. TRBV12-2 is classified as a pseudogene. The CDR3 sequence is 19 residues long. The CDR3 bases are TGTGCAAGTCGCTTAGTAATGAGAGGACTAGCCGCAGTTCTCGATGAGCAGTTCTTC. It codes for CASRLVMRGLAAVLDEQFF.

This sequence joins TRBV25-1 and TRBJ2-5; tentative D call: TRBD2 (6 bases). V lost 1 base, J lost 3 bases, and 15 bases lay in between. Per germline, CDR1 MGHDK and CDR2 SYGVNS. The CDR3 sequence is 16 residues long. CDR3 loop: CASSESPPGLKETQYF. The CDR3 DNA sequence: TGTGCCAGCAGTGAATCCCCGCCGGGACTTAAAGAGACCCAGTACTTC.

The rearrangement joins TRBV4-3 to TRBJ2-7, with D tentatively TRBD1 or TRBD2 (5 bases each). The germline V gene encodes CDR1 LGHNA and CDR2 YSLEER. V lost 0 bases and J 1 base, leaving 13 bases between the germline ends. This CDR3 spans 16 amino acids. This CDR3 is CASSQDMGRVSYEQYF. The CDR3 DNA reads TGCGCCAGCAGCCAAGATATGGGGCGGGTTTCCTACGAGCAGTACTTC.

This clone has just one count. V gene TRBV5-1 combines with J gene TRBJ2-3, with 7 bases fitting TRBD1. Germline CDR1 SGHRS, CDR2 YFSETQ. Trimming cost V 1 base and J 0 bases; bases outside gene matches: 5. The length of the CDR3 is 16 residues. The CDR3 reads CASSLTGQRSTDTQYF. Here the CDR3 DNA reads TGCGCCAGCAGCTTGACGGGACAGAGAAGCACAGATACGCAGTATTTT.

The chain joins TRBV28 to TRBJ1-3, with 9 positions matching TRBD1. J was trimmed by 5 bases and V by 3 bases; bases with no gene match: 20. The CDR3 has 20 amino acids. Germline loops: CDR1 MDHEN, CDR2 SYDVKM. Here the CDR3 reads CASSLFSRTGEGQFRNTIYF. DNA of the CDR3: TGTGCCAGCAGTTTGTTTAGTAGGACAGGGGAAGGCCAATTCCGAAACACCATATATTTT.

The chain has TRBV29-1 and TRBJ1-1; TRBD1 aligns across 9 bases. Per germline, CDR1 SQVTM and CDR2 ANQGSEA. The V gene end was trimmed by 6 bases and the J gene end by 2 bases; junction bases not matched to a gene: 19. The CDR3 totals 18 residues. CDR3 region: CSVRDENRDRVFNTEAFF. CDR3 coding DNA: TGCAGCGTCCGCGACGAAAACCGGGACAGGGTCTTCAACACTGAAGCTTTCTTT. Looking up the rest from reference TRBV29-1 and TRBJ1-1 gives the full variable domain: SAVISQKPSRDICQRGTSLTIQCQVDSQVTMMFWYRQQPGQSLTLIATANQGSEATYESGFVIDKFPISRPNLTFSTLTVSNMSPEDSSIYLCSVRDENRDRVFNTEAFFGQGTRLTVV.

This sequence joins TRBV4-1 and TRBJ2-1; no firm D call. CDR1 MGHRA and CDR2 YSYEKL come from the germline V gene. V was cut by 3 bases and J by 4 bases, with 7 bases left in between. The CDR3 totals 13 residues. The CDR3 sequence is CASSQELYNEQFF. In DNA, the CDR3 is TGCGCCAGCAGCCAGGAACTATACAATGAGCAGTTCTTC.